The entry that follows covers one TCR beta chain sequence. In the authors' workflow: Reference gene primer amplification yielded estimated nucleated cell counts. Sequencing was performed with immunoSEQ multiplex PCR; in TCRdb, only in-frame clones are kept and a portion is missing. That table gives V, J and clone size, and the DNA gave D and trimming. The sample holds some 170,000 clones, about three quarters seen once. The CDR3 consists of 13 residues. V shed 1 base and J shed 7 bases, with 10 bases lying between them. This sample is drawn from a study of blood T cell repertoires in COVID-19. Study context: Samples representing acute and convalescent COVID-19 were sourced from the United States, Italy and Spain. From T cells, B-cell-depleted T cells, or PBMCs came the material, which was cDNA or gDNA.

The clonotype originates from a man aged 55 to 69 with acute or convalescent COVID-19. The sample consisted of peripheral blood. The rearrangement links TRBV12-3 or TRBV12-4 to TRBJ1-1; the D gene is possibly TRBD1 (6 bases). CDR3 in amino acids: CASSLGTVGEAFF. The CDR3 nucleotides are TGTGCCAGCAGTTTAGGGACAGTCGGTGAAGCTTTCTTT.